One T cell receptor beta chain is described in this entry. Its target is not known. TCRdb's copy holds only in-frame clones and misses some; the assay was immunoSEQ multiplex PCR. The profile shows around 9,000 clones, about 63% of them singletons. The treatment here: 15 Gy SBRT to primary tumor, nephrectomy 4 weeks later. Nephrectomy followed 15 Gy stereotactic body radiation by 4 weeks. The CDR3 is made up of 14 amino acids. Germline V CDR1 and CDR2: SGHTA, FQGNSA. V was pared by 5 bases and J by 0 bases, with 8 bases between. This record belongs to a study of radiation and T cells in renal cell carcinoma. Study results and caveats: Only small tumor regions of around 1 g were sampled. Compared with controls, irradiated tumors showed greater TCR clonality.

The TCR sequence derives from a woman between 45 and 65 years old with renal cell carcinoma. This sample comprised tumor tissue, obtained from a patient whose treatment included radiotherapy and nephrectomy. This chain connects TRBV7-2 to TRBJ1-3; D ambiguous. The CDR3 spells CASSPQVSGNTIYF. In nucleotides, the CDR3 is TGTGCCAGCAGCCCTCAGGTCTCTGGAAACACCATATATTTT.